Below are 18 T cell receptor beta chains sequenced from a single sample in a study of T-cell memory formation after mild COVID-19. TCRdb re-called the 5' RACE reads with MiXCR, one entry per CDR3 protein. The sample consists of 40,000 to 60,000 distinct CDR3 sequences, about 7.3% of them appearing once. Source material: PBMCs or a T cell subset sorted from them (not recorded which). The receptors here all came from a man between 18 and 29 years old who had mild COVID-19 (a few samples of this study predate the infection). Cell type and time point are not known.

This clonotype was observed at least ten times. This chain connects TRBV14 to TRBJ2-1; TRBD2 matches at 12 bases. J gave up 2 bases and V 4 bases, and 6 bases lay outside the gene matches. The CDR3 totals 17 residues. Germline lookup yields CDR1 SGHDN and CDR2 FVKESK. As DNA, the CDR3 is TGTGCCAGCAGCCTACGGACTAGCGGGGATACCTACAATGAGCAGTTCTTC. It translates to CASSLRTSGDTYNEQFF. The full variable domain, its missing parts supplied by reference TRBV14 and TRBJ2-1, is EAGVTQFPSHSVIEKGQTVTLRCDPISGHDNLYWYRRVMGKEIKFLLHFVKESKQDESGMPNNRFLAERTGGTYSTLKVQPAELEDSGVYFCASSLRTSGDTYNEQFFGPGTRLTVL.

Ten or more counts support this clonotype. The chain links TRBV7-3 to TRBJ2-1; 11 nucleotides align to TRBD1. The CDR3 is 15 residues long. From germline, CDR1 is SGHTA and CDR2 FQGTGA. The V segment lost 2 bases and the J segment 4 bases; nucleotides outside the gene matches: 1. CDR3 bases: TGTGCCAGCAGCTTAGGGGACAGGGGGTACAATGAGCAGTTCTTC. Protein: CASSLGDRGYNEQFF.

This chain connects TRBV6-1 to TRBJ1-2, with unresolved D. The ends were cut back, 1 base at V and 2 bases at J, with 11 bases in the middle. Germline loops: CDR1 MNHNS, CDR2 SASEGT. The CDR3 has 15 amino acids. The CDR3 coding sequence is TGTGCCAGCAGTGAAGAAGCAGGTTTAAACTATGGCTACACCTTC. Its protein product is CASSEEAGLNYGYTF.

This clonotype was seen more than once but under ten times. This chain uses TRBV7-2 with TRBJ2-5, with TRBD2 as a possible D gene (5 bases). CDR3 length: 15 amino acids. CDR1 and CDR2 from the germline V gene are SGHTA and FQGNSA. The V end lost 1 base, the J end lost 3 bases, and 12 bases lay between the germline ends. The CDR3 spells CASSLVAPGKETQYF. DNA of the CDR3: TGTGCCAGCAGCTTAGTGGCACCGGGAAAAGAGACCCAGTACTTC.

This clonotype was detected a few times. The CDR3 region has the DNA TGTGCCAGCAGTAAAGCGGGGGACCAAGAGACCCAGTACTTC. Translated: CASSKAGDQETQYF. The chain is built from TRBV12-3 or TRBV12-4 and TRBJ2-5, with 8 bases aligning to TRBD2. This CDR3 is built from 14 residues. V was clipped by 5 bases and J by 0 bases; unmatched bases: 2.

The table lists this clonotype with a few counts. The rearrangement joins TRBV5-1 to TRBJ1-1, with D maybe TRBD1 (6 bases). Trimming removed 3 bases at V and 3 bases at J, with 21 bases between. CDR3 size: 17 residues. CDR1 SGHRS and CDR2 YFSETQ come from the germline V gene. In nucleotides, the CDR3 is TGCGCCAGCAGCTCGGCCCTGCGGGGGGCGGGGGACACTGAAGCTTTCTTT. Translating it yields CASSSALRGAGDTEAFF.

This clonotype has only a few counts. The rearrangement uses TRBV6-6 and TRBJ1-6; weak D call: TRBD1 (6 bases). This CDR3 contains 13 residues. CDR1 and CDR2 (germline): MNHNY, SVGAGI (reference sequence). Trimming removed 5 bases at V and 8 bases at J, with 10 bases between. Here the CDR3 reads CASSPGVYSPLHF. Written as DNA, the CDR3 is TGTGCCAGCAGTCCAGGGGTATATTCACCCCTCCACTTT.

This clonotype was counted a few times. The CDR3 loop is CASSQPHSTGESPLHF. The CDR3 region has the DNA TGTGCCAGCAGCCAACCCCACTCGACAGGGGAATCACCCCTCCACTTT. The chain combines TRBV3-1 with TRBJ1-6; 8 bases align to TRBD1. J was trimmed by 10 bases and V by 2 bases; bases with no gene match: 10. CDR1 is LGHDT, CDR2 YNNKEL, per germline (reference sequence). The CDR3 covers 16 residues.

This clonotype was detected ten times or more. This chain uses TRBV29-1 with TRBJ1-3; the D gene is possibly TRBD1 (5 bases). V lost 8 bases and J lost 0, with 17 bases in between. Germline CDR1 is SQVTM and CDR2 is ANQGSEA. There are 15 residues in the CDR3. The chain's CDR3 is CSPTMGGTSGNTIYF. CDR3 sequence (DNA): TGCAGCCCGACTATGGGGGGAACCTCTGGAAACACCATATATTTT.

The genes are TRBV6-5 and TRBJ1-1, with 7 bases that match TRBD1. V lost 8 bases, J lost 5 bases, and 5 bases stayed unmatched. The CDR3 sequence is 12 residues long. CDR1 is MNHEY, CDR2 SVGAGI, per germline. CDR3 residues: CASALTGTEAFF. CDR3 in DNA: TGTGCCAGCGCGCTGACAGGGACTGAAGCTTTCTTT.

CDR3: CASSVGSGEGEQFF. The CDR3 bases are TGTGCCAGCAGCGTAGGAAGCGGGGAGGGTGAGCAGTTCTTC. The chain joins TRBV9 to TRBJ2-1; 7 bases align to TRBD2. Looked up from germline, CDR1 is SGDLS and CDR2 is YYNGEE. The CDR3 has 14 amino acids. J gave up 9 bases and V 0 bases, and 6 bases lay outside the gene matches.

This clonotype was picked up many times. CDR3 region: CASGDPGHRNTGELFF. The CDR3 region has the DNA TGTGCCAGCGGCGATCCGGGACACAGAAACACCGGGGAGCTGTTTTTT. The V call is TRBV12-3 or TRBV12-4, the J call TRBJ2-2, with TRBD1 as a possible D gene (6 bases). The CDR3 has 16 residues. The ends were cut back, 8 bases at V and 2 bases at J, with 18 bases in the middle.

The CDR3, as DNA: TGTGCCTGGATCCCTTCAGGGGGCAGTAGAGCCCTCCACTTT. Amino acid sequence: CAWIPSGGSRALHF. The gene calls are TRBV30 and TRBJ1-6, with 8 bases matching TRBD1. CDR3 length: 14 residues. From germline, CDR1 is GTSNPN and CDR2 SVGIG (reference sequence). Unmatched junction bases numbered 13, after V lost 4 bases and J lost 14 bases.

This clonotype was recorded at least ten times. The gene calls are TRBV29-1 and TRBJ2-3; D could derive from TRBD1 or TRBD2 (5 bases each). Germline CDR1 SQVTM, CDR2 ANQGSEA. This CDR3 comprises 12 residues. Trimming stripped 4 bases from V and 0 bases from J, with 5 bases between. For the CDR3, the DNA is TGCAGCGTTGGGGACAGCACAGATACGCAGTATTTT. Translating gives CSVGDSTDTQYF.

CDR3 nucleotide sequence: TGCGCCAGCAGCGGACGAGCGTGGGGGGTTGGTCAGCCCCAGCATTTT. Amino acids: CASSGRAWGVGQPQHF. This chain links TRBV4-1 with TRBJ1-5; TRBD1 is a possible D gene (5 bases). V lost 5 bases and J 6 bases, leaving 20 bases between the germline ends. The CDR3 is 16 residues long. Germline V gene lookup returns CDR1 MGHRA and CDR2 YSYEKL.

This clonotype was observed many times. V is TRBV7-9 and J is TRBJ1-6; no reliable D call. Germline V CDR1 and CDR2: SEHNR, FQNEAQ (reference sequence). This CDR3 has 17 amino acids. Trimming took off 5 bases at V and 4 bases at J, with 18 bases between the two ends. CDR3 sequence reads: CASSLPESGTYNSPLHF. DNA for the CDR3: TGTGCCAGCAGCCTCCCGGAGAGCGGCACATATAATTCACCCCTCCACTTT.

The chain combines TRBV29-1 with TRBJ1-1; TRBD1 is a possible D gene (5 bases). Germline V gene sequence: CDR1 SQVTM, CDR2 ANQGSEA. The V and J ends lost 3 bases and 5 bases respectively, with 10 bases between them. The CDR3 runs 12 residues. CDR3 DNA: TGCAGCGTTGAGGCCACAGGAACTGAAGCTTTCTTT. Its translation: CSVEATGTEAFF.

This clonotype was recorded at least ten times. This chain links TRBV12-3 or TRBV12-4 with TRBJ2-3; D possibly corresponds to TRBD2 (7 bases). Trimming removed 4 bases from V and 2 bases from J, with 13 bases in between. CDR3 length: 15 residues. CDR3 in DNA: TGTGCCAGCAGTTCCTGGGGGGGGCCCACAGATACGCAGTATTTT. It is translated as CASSSWGGPTDTQYF.